Reported below is one T cell receptor (beta chain). Alpha- and beta-chain coverage of first-strand cDNA came from TRAV- and TRBV-specific primers. Both a constant-region primer and a V-primer adapter served to amplify TCRs across approximately 19 PCR cycles. Using its own MiXCR run on the reads, TCRdb lists one record per CDR3 protein. The table has 100,000 or so distinct CDR3 sequences, around 20% seen once. This specimen belongs to a study of low-dose radiotherapy and immunotherapy resistance in tumors. Time point specified: after trial treatment. Treatment defined: LDRT plus nivolumab, ipilimumab, low-dose cyclophosphamide and aspirin (RACIN trial). The CDR3 runs 18 residues. Germline CDR1 and CDR2: MNHEY and SMNVEV (reference sequence). With 6 bases removed from V and 5 bases from J, the gap between germline ends came to 28 bases.

The clonotype comes from a male donor with prostate cancer. This sequence joins TRBV27 and TRBJ2-5; D possibly uses TRBD1 or TRBD2 (6 bases each). The input for sequencing was PBMCs, taken after low-dose radiotherapy plus immunotherapy. The CDR3 spells CASRPSGGGLFIGETQYF. CDR3 DNA: TGTGCCAGCAGACCGAGCGGAGGGGGTCTCTTCATTGGGGAGACCCAGTACTTC.